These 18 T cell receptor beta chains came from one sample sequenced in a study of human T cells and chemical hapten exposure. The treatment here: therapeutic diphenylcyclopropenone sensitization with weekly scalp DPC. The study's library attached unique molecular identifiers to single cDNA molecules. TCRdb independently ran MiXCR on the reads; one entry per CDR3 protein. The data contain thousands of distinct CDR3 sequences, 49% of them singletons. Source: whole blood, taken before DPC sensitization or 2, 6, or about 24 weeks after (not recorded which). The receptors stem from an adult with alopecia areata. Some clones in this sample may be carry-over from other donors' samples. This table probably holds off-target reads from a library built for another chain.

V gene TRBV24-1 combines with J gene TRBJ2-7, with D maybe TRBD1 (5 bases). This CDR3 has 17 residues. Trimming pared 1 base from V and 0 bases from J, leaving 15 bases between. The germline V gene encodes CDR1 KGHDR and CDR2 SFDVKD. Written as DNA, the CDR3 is TGTGCCACCAGTGATTTTGCCCCGACAGACTTCTCCTACGAGCAGTACTTC. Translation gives CATSDFAPTDFSYEQYF.

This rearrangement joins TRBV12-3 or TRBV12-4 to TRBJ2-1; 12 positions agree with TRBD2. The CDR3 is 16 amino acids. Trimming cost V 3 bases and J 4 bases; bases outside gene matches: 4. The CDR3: CASSFLAGGQYNEQFF. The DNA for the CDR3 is TGTGCCAGCAGTTTCCTAGCGGGAGGGCAGTACAATGAGCAGTTCTTC.

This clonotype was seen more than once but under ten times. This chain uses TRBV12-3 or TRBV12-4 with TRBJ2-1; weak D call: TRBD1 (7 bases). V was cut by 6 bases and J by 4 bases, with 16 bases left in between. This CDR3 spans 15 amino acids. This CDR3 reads CASSLPGGSYNEQFF. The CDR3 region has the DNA TGTGCCAGCAGCCTCCCAGGGGGGTCGTACAATGAGCAGTTCTTC.

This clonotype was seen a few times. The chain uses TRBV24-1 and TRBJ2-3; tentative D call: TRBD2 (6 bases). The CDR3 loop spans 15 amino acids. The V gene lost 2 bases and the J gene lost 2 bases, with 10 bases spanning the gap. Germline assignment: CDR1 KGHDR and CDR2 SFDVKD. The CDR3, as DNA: TGTGCCACCAGTGATTCGGGAGCCCTCACAGATACGCAGTATTTT. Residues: CATSDSGALTDTQYF.

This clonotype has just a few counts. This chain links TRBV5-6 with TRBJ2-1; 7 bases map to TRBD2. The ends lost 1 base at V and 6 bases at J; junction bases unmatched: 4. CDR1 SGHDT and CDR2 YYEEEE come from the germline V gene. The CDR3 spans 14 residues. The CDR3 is CASSLPSGINEQFF. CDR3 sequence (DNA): TGTGCCAGCAGCTTGCCTAGCGGAATCAATGAGCAGTTCTTC.

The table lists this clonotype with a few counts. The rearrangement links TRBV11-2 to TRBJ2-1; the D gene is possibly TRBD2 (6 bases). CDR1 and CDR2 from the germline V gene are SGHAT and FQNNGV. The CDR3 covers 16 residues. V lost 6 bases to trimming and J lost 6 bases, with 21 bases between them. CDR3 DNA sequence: TGTGCCAGCAGGCCCACCGGGACTCACGGCTCCAATGAGCAGTTCTTC. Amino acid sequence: CASRPTGTHGSNEQFF. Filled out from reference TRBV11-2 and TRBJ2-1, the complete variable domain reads EAGVAQSPRYKIIEKRQSVAFWCNPISGHATLYWYQQILGQGPKLLIQFQNNGVVDDSQLPKDRFSAERLKGVDSTLKIQPAKLEDSAVYLCASRPTGTHGSNEQFFGPGTRLTVL.

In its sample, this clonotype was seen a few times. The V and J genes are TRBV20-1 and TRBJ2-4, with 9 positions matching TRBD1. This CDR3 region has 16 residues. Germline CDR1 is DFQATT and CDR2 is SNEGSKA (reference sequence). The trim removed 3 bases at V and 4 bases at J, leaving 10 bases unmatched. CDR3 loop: CSARATGGGSKNIQYF. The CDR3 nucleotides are TGCAGTGCTAGGGCCACAGGGGGCGGTTCTAAAAACATTCAGTACTTC.

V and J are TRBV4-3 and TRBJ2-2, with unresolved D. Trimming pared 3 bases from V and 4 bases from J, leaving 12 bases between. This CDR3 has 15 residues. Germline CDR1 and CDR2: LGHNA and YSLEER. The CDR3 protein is CASSQSASGTGELFF. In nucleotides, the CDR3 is TGCGCCAGCAGCCAGAGTGCCTCAGGCACCGGGGAGCTGTTTTTT.

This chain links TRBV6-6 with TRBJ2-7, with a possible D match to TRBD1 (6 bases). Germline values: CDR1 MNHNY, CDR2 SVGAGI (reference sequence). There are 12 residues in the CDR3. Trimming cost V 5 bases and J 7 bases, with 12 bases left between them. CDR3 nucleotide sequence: TGTGCCAGCAGTCCGGACAGCCTGGAGCAGTACTTC. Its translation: CASSPDSLEQYF.

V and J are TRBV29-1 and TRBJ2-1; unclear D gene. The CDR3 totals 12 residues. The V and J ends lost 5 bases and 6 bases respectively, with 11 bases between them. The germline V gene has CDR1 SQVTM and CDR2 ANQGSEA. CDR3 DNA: TGCAGCGTTAGCTATAGCCCCAATGAGCAGTTCTTC. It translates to CSVSYSPNEQFF.

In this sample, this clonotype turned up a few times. DNA for the CDR3: TGCAGCGTTGAGGTCCGCCAGGGGTTCGAGCAGTACTTC. This gives the protein CSVEVRQGFEQYF. This chain joins TRBV29-1 and TRBJ2-7; D possibly corresponds to TRBD1 (6 bases). The CDR3 sequence is 13 residues long. The germline V gene has CDR1 SQVTM and CDR2 ANQGSEA. V was cut by 3 bases and J by 6 bases, with 15 bases left in between.

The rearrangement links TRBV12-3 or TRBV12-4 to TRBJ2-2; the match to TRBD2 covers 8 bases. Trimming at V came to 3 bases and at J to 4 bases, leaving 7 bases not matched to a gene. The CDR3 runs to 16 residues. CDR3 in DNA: TGTGCCAGCAGTTTTCGTACTAGCGGAGGCACCGGGGAGCTGTTTTTT. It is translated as CASSFRTSGGTGELFF.

CDR3 DNA sequence: TGTGCCAGCAGCCAAGCCATAGCGGGGGGAGACAATGAGCAGTTCTTC. Amino acid sequence: CASSQAIAGGDNEQFF. The chain is built from TRBV6-2 or TRBV6-3 and TRBJ2-1, with 10 positions matching TRBD2. The V gene's germline CDR1 is MNHEY and CDR2 SVGEGT. This CDR3 has 16 amino acids. V lost 6 bases to trimming and J lost 5 bases; unmatched junction nucleotides: 10.

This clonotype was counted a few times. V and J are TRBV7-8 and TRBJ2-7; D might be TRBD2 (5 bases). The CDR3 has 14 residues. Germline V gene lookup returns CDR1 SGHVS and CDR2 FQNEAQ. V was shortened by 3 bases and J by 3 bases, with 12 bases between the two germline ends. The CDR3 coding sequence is TGTGCCAGCAGCTTGGACTCTGTAGGCTACGAGCAGTACTTC. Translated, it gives CASSLDSVGYEQYF.

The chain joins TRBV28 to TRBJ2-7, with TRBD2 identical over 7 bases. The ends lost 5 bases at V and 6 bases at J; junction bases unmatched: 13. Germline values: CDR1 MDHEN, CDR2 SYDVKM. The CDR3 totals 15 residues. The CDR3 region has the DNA TGTGCCAGCAGTCCCGGAGGCGGGAGTTATCGCGAGCAGTACTTC. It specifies CASSPGGGSYREQYF.

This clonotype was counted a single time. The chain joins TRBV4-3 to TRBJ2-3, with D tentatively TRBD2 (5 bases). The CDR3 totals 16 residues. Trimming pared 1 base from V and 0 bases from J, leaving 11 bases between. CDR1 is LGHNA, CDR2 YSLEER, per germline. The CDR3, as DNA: TGCGCCAGCAGCCAAGGTAGCGCTCGTAGCACAGATACGCAGTATTTT. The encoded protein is CASSQGSARSTDTQYF.

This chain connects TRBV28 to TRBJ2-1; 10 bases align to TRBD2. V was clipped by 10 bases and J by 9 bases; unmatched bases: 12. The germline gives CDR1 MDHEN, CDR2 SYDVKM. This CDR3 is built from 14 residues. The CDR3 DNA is TGTGCCACCATGACTAGCGGGCCTATCGGTGAGCAGTTCTTC. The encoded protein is CATMTSGPIGEQFF.

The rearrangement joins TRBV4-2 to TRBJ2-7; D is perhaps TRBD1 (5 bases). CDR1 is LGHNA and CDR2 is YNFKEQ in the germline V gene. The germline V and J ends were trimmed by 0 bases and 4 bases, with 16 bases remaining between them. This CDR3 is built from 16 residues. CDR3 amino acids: CASSQDPAGNGYEQYF. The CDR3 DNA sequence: TGTGCCAGCAGCCAAGATCCGGCAGGGAATGGATACGAGCAGTACTTC.